The 32 T cell receptor beta chains in this list originate from one sample, sequenced in a study of T-cell memory formation after mild COVID-19. TCRdb called the 5' RACE reads again in MiXCR, with one record for every CDR3 protein. The sample lists tens of thousands of distinct CDR3 sequences; over 8.5% were seen once. The sequenced material came from PBMCs or a T cell subset sorted from them (not recorded which). These receptors all come from an adult woman who had mild COVID-19 (a few samples of this study predate the infection). Cell type and time point are not known.

A few counts support this clonotype. The V and J genes are TRBV4-2 and TRBJ2-3; 9 bases line up with TRBD2. Germline V gene sequence: CDR1 LGHNA, CDR2 YNFKEQ. With V trimmed by 0 bases and J by 3 bases, 7 bases remained unmatched. The CDR3 sequence is 17 residues long. Here the CDR3 DNA reads TGTGCCAGCAGCCAAGATATCGGCCTAGCGGGGACAGATACGCAGTATTTT. Its protein product is CASSQDIGLAGTDTQYF.

The J gene is TRBJ1-5, the V gene TRBV15, with D unclear. CDR1 LNHNV and CDR2 YYDKDF come from the germline V gene (reference sequence). V lost 1 base, J lost 4 bases, and 11 bases lay in between. The CDR3 extends over 15 amino acids. This chain's CDR3 is CATSRVSGYNQPQHF. The CDR3 coding sequence is TGTGCCACCAGCAGAGTCTCGGGGTATAATCAGCCCCAGCATTTT. The variable domain in full, with the rest retrieved from reference TRBV15 and TRBJ1-5, is DAMVIQNPRYQVTQFGKPVTLSCSQTLNHNVMYWYQQKSSQAPKLLFHYYDKDFNNEADTPDNFQSRRPNTSFCFLDIRSPGLGDTAMYLCATSRVSGYNQPQHFGDGTRLSIL.

V is TRBV7-8 and J is TRBJ2-2, with unresolved D. Germline values: CDR1 SGHVS, CDR2 FQNEAQ. This CDR3 comprises 16 residues. The V end was cut by 3 bases, the J end by 3 bases, with 14 bases between. CDR3 DNA: TGTGCCAGCAGCTTCGCGGTGGTTCGGGACACCGGGGAGCTGTTTTTT. It encodes CASSFAVVRDTGELFF.

This clonotype was counted between two and nine times. The CDR3 DNA follows: TGTGCCTGGACCCCAAGGACAGCCGGGTACGGCTACACCTTC. Encoded protein: CAWTPRTAGYGYTF. The chain joins TRBV30 to TRBJ1-2; a possible D gene is TRBD1 (6 bases). Per the germline V gene, CDR1 is GTSNPN and CDR2 is SVGIG (reference sequence). The CDR3 runs to 14 residues. V lost 4 bases to trimming and J lost 8 bases, with 20 bases between them.

This clonotype was detected a few times. This chain uses TRBV15 with TRBJ2-2; D remains ambiguous. CDR3 length: 13 residues. Trimming cost V 0 bases and J 6 bases, with 5 bases left between them. The germline CDR1 and CDR2 sequences are LNHNV and YYDKDF (reference sequence). The CDR3 sequence is CATSRDRAGELFF. CDR3 in DNA: TGTGCCACCAGCAGAGATAGGGCCGGGGAGCTGTTTTTT. Using reference TRBV15 and TRBJ2-2 for the parts outside the CDR3, the full variable domain is DAMVIQNPRYQVTQFGKPVTLSCSQTLNHNVMYWYQQKSSQAPKLLFHYYDKDFNNEADTPDNFQSRRPNTSFCFLDIRSPGLGDTAMYLCATSRDRAGELFFGEGSRLTVL.

This clonotype occurred many times. The CDR3 protein is CASSVAWESSYNEQFF. The CDR3 region has the DNA TGTGCCAGCAGCGTAGCATGGGAGAGCTCCTACAATGAGCAGTTCTTC. The chain is built from TRBV9 and TRBJ2-1; a possible D gene is TRBD2 (5 bases). Deletions cut 0 bases from V and 0 bases from J, with 10 bases between. Germline CDR1 and CDR2: SGDLS and YYNGEE. The CDR3 sequence is 16 residues long.

This clonotype appeared a few times. DNA of the CDR3: TGCGCCAGCAGCCAATCCGGACTAACCCAAGAGACCCAGTACTTC. This sequence encodes CASSQSGLTQETQYF. This chain links TRBV4-1 with TRBJ2-5, with a weak D call TRBD2 (6 bases). The V end was cut by 2 bases, the J end by 1 base, with 11 bases between. Germline assignment: CDR1 MGHRA and CDR2 YSYEKL. The CDR3 loop spans 15 amino acids.

This clonotype was observed a few times. The chain joins TRBV4-2 to TRBJ2-7, with TRBD1 as a possible D gene (5 bases). V was clipped by 0 bases and J by 3 bases, with 6 bases between them. Germline V lookup: CDR1 LGHNA, CDR2 YNFKEQ. The length of the CDR3 is 13 residues. The CDR3 reads CASSQDQGYEQYF. The CDR3 DNA is TGTGCCAGCAGCCAAGATCAGGGCTACGAGCAGTACTTC.

The chain joins TRBV2 to TRBJ2-7; no clear D. Germline V gene lookup returns CDR1 SNHLY and CDR2 FYNNEI. The CDR3 is 13 residues long. Between the trimmed V and J ends, which lost 4 bases and 1 base, there was a span of 8 bases. The chain's CDR3 is CASSGIESYEQYF. CDR3 in DNA: TGTGCCAGCAGTGGAATAGAGTCCTACGAGCAGTACTTC.

The gene calls are TRBV20-1 and TRBJ2-3; 9 positions agree with TRBD2. The length of the CDR3 is 12 residues. The germline CDR1 and CDR2 sequences are DFQATT and SNEGSKA (reference sequence). J lost 9 bases, V lost 3 bases, and 4 bases had no gene match. As DNA, the CDR3 is TGCAGTGCTAGGGGTAGCGGGGGAACGCAGTATTTT. Its translation: CSARGSGGTQYF.

V usage is TRBV29-1 and J usage is TRBJ1-5; a weak D match, TRBD1 (5 bases). Germline V gene data show CDR1 as SQVTM and CDR2 as ANQGSEA. This CDR3 spans 14 amino acids. With 2 bases removed from V and 2 bases from J, the gap between germline ends came to 10 bases. CDR3 sequence (DNA): TGCAGCGTTGAAATGGGAGGGGGCAATCAGCCCCAGCATTTT. Protein: CSVEMGGGNQPQHF.

This clonotype appeared a few times. The chain couples TRBV5-1 to TRBJ2-3; 11 bases agree with TRBD2. There are 17 residues in the CDR3. Germline V gene sequence: CDR1 SGHRS, CDR2 YFSETQ. V shed 2 bases and J 2 bases; nucleotides not matched to a gene: 7. In DNA, the CDR3 is TGCGCCAGCAGCTTTTCTACTAGCGGGGGCGCCACAGATACGCAGTATTTT. Translation: CASSFSTSGGATDTQYF.

The gene calls are TRBV11-2 and TRBJ2-2; D is possibly TRBD2 (6 bases). CDR1 and CDR2 from the germline V gene are SGHAT and FQNNGV. V was shortened by 2 bases and J by 2 bases, with 18 bases between the two germline ends. CDR3 length: 18 amino acids. In nucleotides, the CDR3 is TGTGCCAGCAGCTTATTTCCCTCCGCGGGGCTAAACACCGGGGAGCTGTTTTTT. Amino acids: CASSLFPSAGLNTGELFF. Full variable domain (outside the CDR3, taken from reference TRBV11-2 and TRBJ2-2): EAGVAQSPRYKIIEKRQSVAFWCNPISGHATLYWYQQILGQGPKLLIQFQNNGVVDDSQLPKDRFSAERLKGVDSTLKIQPAKLEDSAVYLCASSLFPSAGLNTGELFFGEGSRLTVL.

In this sample, this clonotype turned up many times. J is TRBJ1-2 and V is TRBV5-6; D is ambiguous. The CDR3 has 12 amino acids. Per germline, CDR1 SGHDT and CDR2 YYEEEE. With 3 bases removed from V and 8 bases from J, the gap between germline ends came to 11 bases. The CDR3, as DNA: TGTGCCAGCAGCTCCGGATTCGCAGGCTACACCTTC. Its protein is CASSSGFAGYTF.

The chain has TRBV5-1 and TRBJ1-1; D is uncertain. There are 18 residues in the CDR3. Germline-derived CDR1 and CDR2 are SGHRS and YFSETQ. V lost 0 bases to trimming and J lost 0 bases, with 18 bases between them. CDR3: CASSLVPKEGGMNTEAFF. In DNA, the CDR3 is TGCGCCAGCAGCTTGGTCCCCAAGGAGGGAGGGATGAACACTGAAGCTTTCTTT.

This chain uses TRBV4-2 with TRBJ1-3; D is uncertain. The germline V and J ends were trimmed by 4 bases and 0 bases, with 10 bases remaining between them. CDR1 and CDR2 from the germline V gene are LGHNA and YNFKEQ. This CDR3 is 15 amino acids long. This chain's CDR3 is CASSPGLLSGNTIYF. CDR3 nucleotide sequence: TGTGCCAGCAGCCCAGGACTGCTCTCTGGAAACACCATATATTTT.

This clonotype was seen many times. This chain joins TRBV5-1 and TRBJ1-1, with TRBD1 as a possible D gene (5 bases). Trimming left V 4 bases short and J 0 bases short, with 13 bases between. Germline V lookup: CDR1 SGHRS, CDR2 YFSETQ. This CDR3 contains 15 residues. For the CDR3, the DNA is TGCGCCAGCAGCGGGGAGGGGATTATGAACACTGAAGCTTTCTTT. Its translation is CASSGEGIMNTEAFF.

The sample holds many counts of this clonotype. The chain joins TRBV6-5 to TRBJ2-1; 9 bases are shared with TRBD2. The V gene's germline CDR1 is MNHEY and CDR2 SVGAGI. V lost 7 bases and J lost 4; bases outside the gene matches: 8. The CDR3 totals 15 residues. The CDR3 coding sequence is TGTGCCAGCACCCAGGGGCTAGCGGGATACAATGAGCAGTTCTTC. It translates to CASTQGLAGYNEQFF.

Only a few counts were recorded for this clonotype. V and J are TRBV27 and TRBJ2-7; D call uncertain. CDR3 length equals 14 residues. Per germline, CDR1 MNHEY and CDR2 SMNVEV (reference sequence). The ends were cut back, 4 bases at V and 2 bases at J, with 12 bases in the middle. CDR3 amino acids: CASSSIASTYEQYF. The CDR3 bases are TGTGCCAGCAGTTCCATCGCCTCCACCTACGAGCAGTACTTC.

This chain connects TRBV10-3 to TRBJ1-3, with TRBD1 as a possible D gene (5 bases). This CDR3 contains 18 residues. Germline CDR1 and CDR2: ENHRY and SYGVKD. Trimming cost V 0 bases and J 2 bases, with 17 bases left between them. CDR3 sequence reads: CAISESIGTPRTGNTIYF. CDR3 bases: TGTGCCATCAGTGAGTCGATAGGGACGCCGAGGACTGGAAACACCATATATTTT.

In its sample, this clonotype was seen many times. The chain couples TRBV9 to TRBJ2-3; D may be TRBD1 or TRBD2 (6 bases each). With 0 bases removed from V and 0 bases from J, the gap between germline ends came to 11 bases. The CDR3 covers 16 residues. Germline V lookup: CDR1 SGDLS, CDR2 YYNGEE. The CDR3 loop reads CASSVGGARSTDTQYF. The DNA for the CDR3 is TGTGCCAGCAGCGTAGGGGGGGCAAGGAGCACAGATACGCAGTATTTT. The variable domain in full, completed from reference TRBV9 and TRBJ2-3, reads DSGVTQTPKHLITATGQRVTLRCSPRSGDLSVYWYQQSLDQGLQFLIQYYNGEERAKGNILERFSAQQFPDLHSELNLSSLELGDSALYFCASSVGGARSTDTQYFGPGTRLTVL.

In this sample, this clonotype turned up many times. The chain recombines TRBV29-1 with TRBJ2-3; 9 bases are shared with TRBD1. CDR3 length: 14 residues. The germline V gene has CDR1 SQVTM and CDR2 ANQGSEA. V lost 4 bases to trimming and J lost 4 bases; unmatched junction nucleotides: 6. The chain's CDR3 is CSVVGTGLPDTQYF. CDR3 sequence (DNA): TGCAGCGTTGTGGGGACAGGGTTGCCAGATACGCAGTATTTT.

This clonotype was counted a few times. This chain links TRBV6-1 with TRBJ1-1, with no clear D. Germline V gene sequence: CDR1 MNHNS, CDR2 SASEGT. The CDR3 runs to 14 residues. Trimming shortened V by 7 bases and J by 5 bases, and 17 bases separated the two germline ends. CDR3 residues: CASNYERHWTEAFF. CDR3 nucleotide sequence: TGTGCCAGCAATTATGAGCGGCATTGGACTGAAGCTTTCTTT.

This clonotype was seen ten or more times. The chain uses TRBV7-9 and TRBJ2-1; TRBD1 might be the D (5 bases). Germline V CDR1 and CDR2: SEHNR, FQNEAQ (reference sequence). This CDR3 region has 14 residues. Trimming cost V 1 base and J 4 bases, with 8 bases left between them. This CDR3 reads CASSLGGRYNEQFF. CDR3 nucleotides: TGTGCCAGCAGCTTAGGGGGCAGGTACAATGAGCAGTTCTTC.

V gene TRBV20-1 combines with J gene TRBJ2-1; the D gene is possibly TRBD2 (6 bases). Germline lookup yields CDR1 DFQATT and CDR2 SNEGSKA (reference sequence). The CDR3 is 14 amino acids. V lost 3 bases, J lost 5 bases, and 14 bases lay in between. The CDR3 loop reads CSARGGSENNEQFF. The CDR3 DNA reads as TGCAGTGCTAGGGGGGGTAGCGAGAACAATGAGCAGTTCTTC.

This clonotype was counted between two and nine times. The chain joins TRBV20-1 to TRBJ1-2; 8 positions match TRBD1. The junction had 12 bases not matched to a gene; V was cut back by 3 bases and J by 3 bases. The CDR3 is 16 amino acids. The V gene's germline CDR1 is DFQATT and CDR2 SNEGSKA (reference sequence). The CDR3 here is CSASSLGQGMDYGYTF. As DNA, the CDR3 is TGCAGTGCTAGCAGTCTCGGACAGGGTATGGACTATGGCTACACCTTC.

This clonotype was seen ten or more times. In nucleotides, the CDR3 is TGTGCCAGCAGTCGGACGGATAATTCACCCCTCCACTTT. This sequence encodes CASSRTDNSPLHF. The chain couples TRBV12-3 or TRBV12-4 to TRBJ1-6; D gene ambiguous. The CDR3 spans 13 residues. Trimming removed 5 bases at V and 5 bases at J, with 7 bases between.

This clonotype has just a few counts. V and J are TRBV15 and TRBJ2-2; D unresolved. CDR3 length: 13 residues. The germline V and J ends were trimmed by 2 bases and 2 bases, with 3 bases remaining between them. CDR1 and CDR2 (germline): LNHNV, YYDKDF (reference sequence). The DNA of the CDR3 is TGTGCCACCAGCAGATATAACACCGGGGAGCTGTTTTTT. Protein: CATSRYNTGELFF.

V is TRBV19 and J is TRBJ1-1; the match to TRBD1 covers 8 bases. CDR1 is LNHDA and CDR2 is SQIVND in the germline V gene (reference sequence). The CDR3 runs to 15 residues. V lost 4 bases and J lost 1; bases outside the gene matches: 5. CDR3: CASSKTDRANTEAFF. The DNA for the CDR3 is TGTGCCAGTAGTAAGACGGACAGGGCGAACACTGAAGCTTTCTTT.

This clonotype was picked up a small number of times. This chain links TRBV12-3 or TRBV12-4 with TRBJ2-7; 15 bases map to TRBD2. This CDR3 spans 16 amino acids. The V segment lost 6 bases and the J segment 6 bases; nucleotides outside the gene matches: 9. The DNA of the CDR3 is TGTGCCAGCAGGGTGGGACTAGCGGGAGGAGCGAGCGAGCAGTACTTC. This encodes CASRVGLAGGASEQYF.

This chain uses TRBV19 with TRBJ1-1; D possibly corresponds to TRBD1 (5 bases). CDR1 LNHDA and CDR2 SQIVND come from the germline V gene (reference sequence). The CDR3 covers 15 residues. V was clipped by 6 bases and J by 13 bases, with 27 bases between them. The CDR3 sequence: CASSQGRGGVLKLFF. CDR3 in DNA: TGTGCCAGTAGCCAAGGGAGGGGAGGAGTACTGAAGCTTTTCTTT.

The rearrangement uses TRBV9 and TRBJ2-1; D gene unclear. V was shortened by 4 bases and J by 5 bases, with 22 bases between the two germline ends. The CDR3 loop spans 17 amino acids. CDR1 and CDR2 from the germline V gene are SGDLS and YYNGEE. The CDR3 DNA follows: TGTGCCAGCAGCCCGCTGCGCGACATCCGCCCCAACAATGAGCAGTTCTTC. Residues: CASSPLRDIRPNNEQFF.